The 32 T cell receptor beta chains below all came from one sample that was sequenced in a study of blood T cell repertoires in COVID-19. Generated by immunoSEQ multiplex PCR, the TCRdb table keeps only in-frame clones and is missing some. The sample includes about 220,000 clones, about four fifths of them seen just once. Specimen: PBMCs or T cells enriched from blood (not recorded which). Every receptor here comes from a woman aged 40 to 50 who had been exposed to COVID-19.

The sample holds a few counts of this clone. The CDR3 region is CASSQGSATQYNEQFF. The DNA of the CDR3 is TGTGCCAGTAGCCAGGGATCCGCGACCCAGTACAATGAGCAGTTCTTC. This chain joins TRBV19 and TRBJ2-1; D might be TRBD1 (5 bases). Germline assignment: CDR1 LNHDA and CDR2 SQIVND (reference sequence). V shed 6 bases and J shed 4 bases, with 19 bases lying between them. The CDR3 is 16 amino acids.

The rearrangement links TRBV7-2 to TRBJ2-7; D is uncertain. The germline V and J ends were trimmed by 1 base and 0 bases, with 7 bases remaining between them. The germline CDR1 and CDR2 sequences are SGHTA and FQGNSA. This CDR3 contains 14 residues. The CDR3 bases are TGTGCCAGCAGCTTAGGAGAACCCTCCTACGAGCAGTACTTC. Translating it yields CASSLGEPSYEQYF. Together with reference TRBV7-2 and TRBJ2-7, the CDR3 gives the full variable domain: GAGVSQSPSNKVTEKGKDVELRCDPISGHTALYWYRQSLGQGLEFLIYFQGNSAPDKSGLPSDRFSAERTGGSVSTLTIQRTQQEDSAVYLCASSLGEPSYEQYFGPGTRLTVT.

The table lists this clone with a few counts. The V call is TRBV29-1, the J call TRBJ2-7; possible D gene TRBD1, 5 bases. The CDR3 is made up of 14 amino acids. V was shortened by 2 bases and J by 2 bases, with 13 bases between the two germline ends. Germline loops: CDR1 SQVTM, CDR2 ANQGSEA. In DNA form, the CDR3 reads TGCAGCGTTGAAAAGGGGCAGGCCCCCTACGAGCAGTACTTC. It codes for CSVEKGQAPYEQYF.

As regards this clone: Other nucleotide sequences from this sample produce the same CDR3. The chain employs TRBV19 and TRBJ1-5; D may be TRBD1 (6 bases). V was pared by 3 bases and J by 1 base, with 10 bases between. The CDR3 totals 15 residues. CDR1 LNHDA and CDR2 SQIVND come from the germline V gene (reference sequence). The CDR3 coding sequence is TGTGCCAGTAGTATTGGGACACGGAGCAATCAGCCCCAGCATTTT. The encoded protein is CASSIGTRSNQPQHF.

J is TRBJ1-4 and V is TRBV5-1; D is unresolved. Germline V gene data show CDR1 as SGHRS and CDR2 as YFSETQ. V lost 3 bases and J lost 8, with 14 bases in between. The CDR3 covers 14 residues. The CDR3 loop reads CASSWGRREEKLFF. The CDR3 coding sequence is TGCGCCAGCAGCTGGGGTCGCCGGGAAGAAAAACTGTTTTTT. Supplemented by reference TRBV5-1 and TRBJ1-4, the full variable domain reads KAGVTQTPRYLIKTRGQQVTLSCSPISGHRSVSWYQQTPGQGLQFLFEYFSETQRNKGNFPGRFSGRQFSNSRSEMNVSTLELGDSALYLCASSWGRREEKLFFGSGTQLSVL.

V gene TRBV18 combines with J gene TRBJ1-3; 10 bases fit TRBD1. This CDR3 is built from 15 residues. Germline V gene lookup returns CDR1 KGHSH and CDR2 LQKENI. The V gene end was trimmed by 6 bases and the J gene end by 0 bases; junction bases not matched to a gene: 2. The CDR3 DNA is TGTGCCAGCTCGGGACAGGGGATCTCTGGAAACACCATATATTTT. It specifies CASSGQGISGNTIYF.

This chain links TRBV5-1 with TRBJ1-3; D not certain. Deletions cut 1 base from V and 4 bases from J, with 12 bases between. CDR3 size: 15 residues. Germline V gene data show CDR1 as SGHRS and CDR2 as YFSETQ. The CDR3: CASSLLSEAGNTIYF. CDR3 sequence (DNA): TGCGCCAGCAGCTTGTTATCAGAGGCCGGAAACACCATATATTTT.

The chain uses TRBV5-4 and TRBJ2-1, with 7 bases fitting TRBD2. CDR3 length: 17 residues. V lost 0 bases, J lost 0 bases, and 6 bases stayed unmatched. Germline CDR1 SGHNT, CDR2 YYREEE (reference sequence). CDR3 protein: CASSLGGGRSSYNEQFF. The CDR3 DNA reads as TGTGCCAGCAGCTTGGGGGGAGGGCGGAGCTCCTACAATGAGCAGTTCTTC. Based on the CDR3 plus reference TRBV5-4 and TRBJ2-1, the full variable domain is ETGVTQSPTHLIKTRGQQVTLRCSSQSGHNTVSWYQQALGQGPQFIFQYYREEENGRGNFPPRFSGLQFPNYSSELNVNALELDDSALYLCASSLGGGRSSYNEQFFGPGTRLTVL.

The V call is TRBV5-6, the J call TRBJ2-3; the D gene is possibly TRBD2 (5 bases). The CDR3 has 15 residues. The V end was cut by 1 base, the J end by 2 bases, with 11 bases between. Germline CDR1 and CDR2: SGHDT and YYEEEE. CDR3 sequence (DNA): TGTGCCAGCAGCTTGTTCCAGACTACCACAGATACGCAGTATTTT. Encoded protein: CASSLFQTTTDTQYF.

The chain carries TRBV11-2 and TRBJ2-2; D is possibly TRBD1 (5 bases). Trimming took 1 base from V and 3 from J, leaving 9 bases between them. The CDR3 runs to 15 residues. Germline V gene lookup returns CDR1 SGHAT and CDR2 FQNNGV. The CDR3 DNA follows: TGTGCCAGCAGCTTAGTATCCAGGGACACCGGGGAGCTGTTTTTT. Translating gives CASSLVSRDTGELFF.

In its sample, this clone was seen once. V gene TRBV19 combines with J gene TRBJ2-2, with TRBD1 identical over 8 bases. Trimming at V came to 4 bases and at J to 7 bases, leaving 8 bases not matched to a gene. The CDR3 extends over 15 amino acids. The germline V gene has CDR1 LNHDA and CDR2 SQIVND (reference sequence). CDR3 amino acids: CASSTGTGGFGELFF. CDR3 DNA: TGTGCCAGTAGTACCGGGACAGGAGGTTTCGGGGAGCTGTTTTTT.

The table lists this clone with a few counts. The rearrangement uses TRBV5-1 and TRBJ2-5, with D possibly TRBD2 on 5 matching bases. Trimming took 0 bases from V and 5 from J, leaving 14 bases between them. The CDR3 totals 15 residues. Per germline, CDR1 SGHRS and CDR2 YFSETQ. In nucleotides, the CDR3 is TGCGCCAGCAGCTTGGCCGGGAAGGGCGGCGAGACCCAGTACTTC. As protein: CASSLAGKGGETQYF.

V and J are TRBV7-3 and TRBJ2-2, with 9 bases lining up with TRBD2. Trimming took 4 bases from V and 3 from J; bases not matched to a gene: 6. Germline values: CDR1 SGHTA, CDR2 FQGTGA. The CDR3 contains 16 residues. The CDR3 bases are TGTGCCAGCAGCTCCCCGGCGGGGGGGCACACCGGGGAGCTGTTTTTT. This codes for CASSSPAGGHTGELFF.

In the case of this clone: This sample also contains other DNA sequences that code for the same CDR3. This chain links TRBV10-3 with TRBJ2-1, with 8 bases matching TRBD1. The J segment lost 3 bases and the V segment lost 2 bases, leaving 3 bases of the junction unmatched. This CDR3 is built from 15 residues. From germline, CDR1 is ENHRY and CDR2 SYGVKD. The CDR3 nucleotides read TGTGCCATCAGTGAGACAACAGGGGGCTACAATGAGCAGTTCTTC. Its protein is CAISETTGGYNEQFF.

Here the CDR3 reads CASSQGAPNYGYTF. In DNA, the CDR3 is TGTGCCAGCAGCCAAGGGGCCCCTAACTATGGCTACACCTTC. This chain links TRBV11-2 with TRBJ1-2; perhaps TRBD1 as D (5 bases). Germline V CDR1 and CDR2: SGHAT, FQNNGV. This CDR3 region has 14 residues. The V gene lost 5 bases and the J gene lost 0 bases, with 10 bases spanning the gap.

V is TRBV2 and J is TRBJ1-1, with D possibly TRBD1 on 6 matching bases. Germline V gene data show CDR1 as SNHLY and CDR2 as FYNNEI. Trimming stripped 6 bases from V and 8 bases from J, with 16 bases between. The CDR3 is 13 amino acids. DNA of the CDR3: TGTGCCAGCAGCCGCCCGGGACAACTAGAAGCTTTCTTT. Translating it yields CASSRPGQLEAFF. Full variable domain (missing parts from reference TRBV2 and TRBJ1-1): EPEVTQTPSHQVTQMGQEVILRCVPISNHLYFYWYRQILGQKVEFLVSFYNNEISEKSEIFDDQFSVERPDGSNFTLKIRSTKLEDSAMYFCASSRPGQLEAFFGQGTRLTVV.

The chain couples TRBV5-1 to TRBJ2-1, with a tentative D call TRBD1 (6 bases). The germline V and J ends were trimmed by 1 base and 0 bases, with 8 bases remaining between them. The germline CDR1 and CDR2 sequences are SGHRS and YFSETQ. The CDR3 runs 15 residues. The CDR3 nucleotides are TGCGCCAGCAGCTTGCAGGACAGCTCCTACAATGAGCAGTTCTTC. It is translated as CASSLQDSSYNEQFF.

The rearrangement uses TRBV7-2 and TRBJ2-3; 7 positions match TRBD2. CDR1 and CDR2 from the germline V gene are SGHTA and FQGNSA. The V gene end was trimmed by 2 bases and the J gene end by 0 bases; junction bases not matched to a gene: 2. The CDR3 contains 15 residues. The DNA of the CDR3 is TGTGCCAGCAGCTTACGGCGGGGGAGCACAGATACGCAGTATTTT. Encoded protein: CASSLRRGSTDTQYF.

V usage is TRBV5-1 and J usage is TRBJ2-1, with 10 bases aligning to TRBD1. Germline V lookup: CDR1 SGHRS, CDR2 YFSETQ. This CDR3 is 15 amino acids long. V shed 4 bases and J 9 bases; nucleotides not matched to a gene: 10. CDR3 nucleotide sequence: TGCGCCAGCAGCCCTGAGGGGACAGGGGCCGGTGAGCAGTTCTTC. Translated, it gives CASSPEGTGAGEQFF.

Note on this clone: This sample includes further DNA sequences coding for the same CDR3. The chain links TRBV19 to TRBJ2-3; D uncertain. Germline V CDR1 and CDR2: LNHDA, SQIVND (reference sequence). The CDR3 is 12 amino acids. The ends were cut back, 3 bases at V and 4 bases at J, with 5 bases in the middle. The chain's CDR3 is CASSIRSDTQYF. CDR3 coding DNA: TGTGCCAGTAGTATCCGTTCAGATACGCAGTATTTT.

V usage is TRBV7-2 and J usage is TRBJ1-6, with TRBD1 as a possible D gene (6 bases). Germline V gene data show CDR1 as SGHTA and CDR2 as FQGNSA. CDR3 length equals 15 residues. Deletions cut 3 bases from V and 3 bases from J, with 9 bases between. The chain's CDR3 is CASSLEGGYNSPLHF. The CDR3 DNA is TGTGCCAGCAGCTTGGAAGGGGGCTATAATTCACCCCTCCACTTT.

V gene TRBV11-3 combines with J gene TRBJ2-2, with a possible D match to TRBD2 (6 bases). The CDR3 sequence is 15 residues long. Germline values: CDR1 SGHNT, CDR2 YENEEA. The germline V and J ends were trimmed by 5 bases and 5 bases, with 15 bases remaining between them. CDR3 DNA: TGTGCCAGCAGCCCCGGAGATAGCGGTACCGGGGAGCTGTTTTTT. This sequence encodes CASSPGDSGTGELFF. The variable domain in full, completed from reference TRBV11-3 and TRBJ2-2, reads EAGVVQSPRYKIIEKKQPVAFWCNPISGHNTLYWYLQNLGQGPELLIRYENEEAVDDSQLPKDRFSAERLKGVDSTLKIQPAELGDSAVYLCASSPGDSGTGELFFGEGSRLTVL.

The chain links TRBV9 to TRBJ2-3; tentatively, D is TRBD2 (6 bases). V lost 3 bases and J lost 6, with 14 bases in between. Germline loops: CDR1 SGDLS, CDR2 YYNGEE. The CDR3 totals 14 residues. CDR3 region: CASSARDSADTQYF. The CDR3 region has the DNA TGTGCCAGCAGCGCCCGGGACTCAGCTGATACGCAGTATTTT.

The V call is TRBV5-5, the J call TRBJ1-5; tentative D call: TRBD1 (6 bases). This CDR3 has 14 amino acids. Germline CDR1 is SGHKS and CDR2 is YYEKEE (reference sequence). V dropped 4 bases and J dropped 11 bases, with 19 bases sitting between them. This CDR3 reads CASSPAGLKGAQHF. CDR3 sequence (DNA): TGTGCCAGCAGCCCCGCTGGCTTGAAGGGGGCCCAGCATTTT.

The chain recombines TRBV19 with TRBJ1-2; D unresolved. V lost 1 base and J 0 bases, leaving 12 bases between the germline ends. Per the germline V gene, CDR1 is LNHDA and CDR2 is SQIVND (reference sequence). The CDR3 runs to 16 residues. For the CDR3, the DNA is TGTGCCAGTAGTATAGGTTTGCGGGCTCCTAACTATGGCTACACCTTC. Amino acid sequence: CASSIGLRAPNYGYTF.

J is TRBJ1-5 and V is TRBV28; 10 bases are shared with TRBD1. V shed 5 bases and J 0 bases; nucleotides not matched to a gene: 7. Germline CDR1 reads MDHEN; CDR2 reads SYDVKM. This CDR3 region has 17 residues. CDR3 protein: CASSAGTGAYSNQPQHF. The CDR3 nucleotides are TGTGCCAGCAGTGCCGGGACAGGGGCCTATAGCAATCAGCCCCAGCATTTT.

There are a few counts of this clone. This sequence joins TRBV19 and TRBJ1-2; D might be TRBD1 (6 bases). The germline V gene encodes CDR1 LNHDA and CDR2 SQIVND (reference sequence). The CDR3 consists of 15 residues. V was clipped by 5 bases and J by 2 bases, with 15 bases between them. The CDR3 DNA sequence: TGTGCCAGTAGTCCGATCTTCCAGGGGAACTATGGCTACACCTTC. It codes for CASSPIFQGNYGYTF.

The V gene is TRBV27, the J gene TRBJ1-5; no reliable D call. Trimming shortened V by 8 bases and J by 1 base, and 12 bases separated the two germline ends. Germline V gene data show CDR1 as MNHEY and CDR2 as SMNVEV (reference sequence). CDR3 size: 14 residues. The CDR3, as DNA: TGTGCCAGCGGCCTTGCGGGGAGCAATCAGCCCCAGCATTTT. Translated: CASGLAGSNQPQHF.

The rearrangement uses TRBV5-1 and TRBJ1-5, with D uncertain. From germline, CDR1 is SGHRS and CDR2 YFSETQ. The CDR3 loop spans 14 amino acids. Trimming removed 5 bases from V and 3 bases from J, with 12 bases in between. CDR3 coding DNA: TGCGCCAGCAGTCAAGAGGGTCCCAATCAGCCCCAGCATTTT. Amino acids: CASSQEGPNQPQHF.

The V call is TRBV7-2, the J call TRBJ1-5; 8 bases are shared with TRBD1. The CDR3 sequence is 15 residues long. The J segment lost 7 bases and the V segment lost 5 bases, leaving 10 bases of the junction unmatched. Germline V lookup: CDR1 SGHTA, CDR2 FQGNSA. This CDR3 reads CASSPRTGPGQPQHF. CDR3 nucleotides: TGTGCCAGCAGCCCGCGGACAGGGCCCGGGCAGCCCCAGCATTTT.

The V call is TRBV28, the J call TRBJ2-3; perhaps TRBD1 as D (5 bases). CDR1 and CDR2 (germline): MDHEN, SYDVKM. This CDR3 is built from 12 residues. V dropped 8 bases and J dropped 1 base, with 7 bases sitting between them. In nucleotides, the CDR3 is TGTGCCAGCGGCAGGGGCACAGATACGCAGTATTTT. Translated: CASGRGTDTQYF.

This clone occurred a few times. Mismatch with germline at one junction end may stem from a read error. The chain has TRBV5-1 and TRBJ1-2, with TRBD1 identical over 12 bases. This CDR3 is built from 14 residues. Per the germline V gene, CDR1 is SGHRS and CDR2 is YFSETQ. The DNA for the CDR3 is TGCGCCAGCAGTTCCGGGACAGGGGGCGCATCTTCCCTCTTC. Residues: CASSSGTGGASSLF. Looking up the rest from reference TRBV5-1 and TRBJ1-2 gives the full variable domain: KAGVTQTPRYLIKTRGQQVTLSCSPISGHRSVSWYQQTPGQGLQFLFEYFSETQRNKGNFPGRFSGRQFSNSRSEMNVSTLELGDSALYLCASSSGTGGASSLFGSGTRLTVV.